Below, one TCR beta chain is given with its context. Its antigen is not known. TCRdb reprocessed the reads with MiXCR, giving one entry per CDR3 protein. The sample contains roughly 860,000 distinct CDR3 sequences, 32% of which appear only once. CDR1 and CDR2 from the germline V gene are SGHVS and FNYEAQ. V lost 5 bases to trimming and J lost 5 bases, with 10 bases between them. The CDR3 consists of 12 residues. This specimen comes from a study of T cell repertoires in cytomegalovirus infection. The input for sequencing was cultured CD8+ T cells from PBMCs, taken from culture after CMV antigen stimulation. The TCR was taken from a human donor in good health (CMV status not recorded). Some clones in this sample may be carry-over from other donors' samples. The rearrangement uses TRBV7-6 and TRBJ2-7; D may be TRBD1 (6 bases). The CDR3 loop is CASSPHRDEQYF. CDR3 nucleotides: TGTGCCAGCAGCCCGCACAGGGACGAGCAGTACTTC.